This T cell receptor (beta chain) was identified in a study of T cell responses to AZD1222 COVID-19 vaccine. Some clones are missing from TCRdb's copy, which holds only in-frame ones; the method was immunoSEQ multiplex PCR. The sample contains roughly 160,000 clones, around 90% of which appear only once. The table lists this clone with a count of one. Antigen: not known. Study-wide results and limits: No day 14 peak samples; only post-peak repertoires were characterized. Targeting of unmutated variant regions was reportedly seen in nearly half of spike-specific TCRs. It should be noted that donors were predominantly white British and more often female, and clonal diversity was possibly underestimated. Just 5 or 6 AZD1222 recipients tested seropositive at baseline.

The clonotype comes from an adult who received the AZD1222 COVID-19 vaccine. This sample comprised peripheral blood, obtained 28 days after the second AZD1222 dose.

CDR3 in amino acids: CASRPTNRDRGQGTQYF. DNA for the CDR3: TGTGCCAGCAGGCCCACAAACCGGGACAGGGGGCAGGGTACGCAGTATTTT. The chain recombines TRBV2 with TRBJ2-3; TRBD1 agrees at 12 bases. The junction had 15 bases not matched to a gene; V was cut back by 6 bases and J by 8 bases. Germline V gene lookup returns CDR1 SNHLY and CDR2 FYNNEI. The CDR3 sequence is 17 residues long.